These 12 T cell receptor beta chains share one sample of origin, sequenced in a study of shared clonotypes between healthy human individuals. Clones were read by immunoSEQ multiplex PCR, and TCRdb kept only the in-frame ones, dropping some. The sample has under 1,100,000 clones, more than 65% seen once. Material for sequencing was memory CD4+ T cells sorted from blood. As to subset: CD45RA-negative fraction. These receptors were taken from a man aged 18 to 30 in good health.

The CDR3 here is CASSQDLSAPNTEAFF. CDR3 in DNA: TGCGCCAGCAGCCAAGATCTTTCAGCGCCGAACACTGAAGCTTTCTTT. V gene TRBV4-3 combines with J gene TRBJ1-1, with D hard to call. The CDR3 covers 16 residues. From germline, CDR1 is LGHNA and CDR2 YSLEER. Trimming pared 0 bases from V and 1 base from J, leaving 12 bases between.

The CDR3 spells CASSLTGATGELFF. The CDR3 DNA is TGTGCCAGCAGCTTAACAGGGGCCACCGGGGAGCTGTTTTTT. The J gene is TRBJ2-2, the V gene TRBV5-8, with 7 bases aligning to TRBD1. V was clipped by 2 bases and J by 4 bases; unmatched bases: 2. The CDR3 totals 14 residues. Germline V gene sequence: CDR1 SGHTS, CDR2 YDEGEE.

The V and J genes are TRBV5-1 and TRBJ2-5; D is unresolved. V gave up 4 bases and J gave up 5 bases, with 9 bases separating them. The CDR3 is 12 residues long. Germline V gene sequence: CDR1 SGHRS, CDR2 YFSETQ. CDR3 loop: CASSRTGETQYF. The CDR3 DNA reads as TGCGCCAGCAGCCGTACCGGGGAGACCCAGTACTTC.

This chain connects TRBV6-5 to TRBJ2-7; 7 bases match TRBD1. CDR3 size: 13 residues. Germline CDR1 MNHEY, CDR2 SVGAGI. The junction had 5 bases not matched to a gene; V was cut back by 6 bases and J by 3 bases. CDR3 bases: TGTGCCAGCAGCCGACAGGGAAACTACGAGCAGTACTTC. Amino acid sequence: CASSRQGNYEQYF.

The genes are TRBV9 and TRBJ1-1; D gene uncertain. CDR3 length: 14 residues. The V end lost 0 bases, the J end lost 2 bases, and 8 bases lay between the germline ends. Per germline, CDR1 SGDLS and CDR2 YYNGEE. For the CDR3, the DNA is TGTGCCAGCAGCGTAGGGTCGGAAAACACTGAAGCTTTCTTT. Translating it yields CASSVGSENTEAFF.

Of note for this clone: This CDR3 is also generated by other DNA sequences in the sample. CDR3 loop: CASSLAGPPYEQYF. DNA for the CDR3: TGTGCCAGCAGTTTGGCAGGGCCCCCCTACGAGCAGTACTTC. This chain joins TRBV28 and TRBJ2-7, with D perhaps TRBD1 (5 bases). From germline, CDR1 is MDHEN and CDR2 SYDVKM. Between the trimmed V and J ends, which lost 3 bases and 2 bases, there was a span of 11 bases. The CDR3 sequence is 14 residues long. The full variable domain, completed using reference TRBV28 and TRBJ2-7, is DVKVTQSSRYLVKRTGEKVFLECVQDMDHENMFWYRQDPGLGLRLIYFSYDVKMKEKGDIPEGYSVSREKKERFSLILESASTNQTSMYLCASSLAGPPYEQYFGPGTRLTVT.

About this clone itself: This specimen includes other DNA sequences encoding the same CDR3. The chain has TRBV19 and TRBJ1-5; the D gene is possibly TRBD1 (5 bases). V lost 0 bases to trimming and J lost 3 bases, with 9 bases between them. This CDR3 is built from 15 residues. The germline CDR1 and CDR2 sequences are LNHDA and SQIVND (reference sequence). The DNA for the CDR3 is TGTGCCAGTAGTATAGATGGGGGACCCAATCAGCCCCAGCATTTT. This encodes CASSIDGGPNQPQHF.

The chain is built from TRBV28 and TRBJ2-7; the D gene is possibly TRBD1 (6 bases). The length of the CDR3 is 14 residues. Germline CDR1 reads MDHEN; CDR2 reads SYDVKM. Trimming removed 2 bases at V and 2 bases at J, with 10 bases between. For the CDR3, the DNA is TGTGCCAGCAGTTTAACAGGGCCCCCCTACGAGCAGTACTTC. Amino acid sequence: CASSLTGPPYEQYF.

The V and J genes are TRBV7-3 and TRBJ2-7; 8 bases agree with TRBD1. Losses at the gene ends were 5 bases for V and 3 bases for J; bases not matched to a gene: 6. Germline assignment: CDR1 SGHTA and CDR2 FQGTGA. The CDR3 runs 14 residues. The CDR3: CASSQQGALYEQYF. CDR3 nucleotide sequence: TGTGCCAGCAGCCAGCAGGGGGCTCTCTACGAGCAGTACTTC.

The chain couples TRBV5-1 to TRBJ2-3, with 9 bases aligning to TRBD2. Per the germline V gene, CDR1 is SGHRS and CDR2 is YFSETQ. The CDR3 runs 17 residues. The J segment lost 0 bases and the V segment lost 4 bases, leaving 9 bases of the junction unmatched. Here the CDR3 reads CASSISLTSGSTDTQYF. The CDR3 coding sequence is TGCGCCAGCAGCATCAGCTTGACTAGCGGAAGCACAGATACGCAGTATTTT.

The rearrangement links TRBV6-1 to TRBJ2-1; no reliable D call. V was clipped by 3 bases and J by 2 bases, with 14 bases between them. The CDR3 is 16 amino acids. CDR1 is MNHNS, CDR2 SASEGT, per germline. CDR3 amino acids: CASSDRTGNTYNEQFF. Written as DNA, the CDR3 is TGTGCCAGCAGTGATAGGACGGGTAATACCTACAATGAGCAGTTCTTC.

The chain couples TRBV18 to TRBJ2-5; tentative D call: TRBD2 (6 bases). Trimming took off 0 bases at V and 2 bases at J, with 10 bases between the two ends. This CDR3 contains 15 residues. Looked up from germline, CDR1 is KGHSH and CDR2 is LQKENI. CDR3 DNA: TGTGCCAGCTCACCACCGTGGGGGGATCAAGAGACCCAGTACTTC. Protein: CASSPPWGDQETQYF.